This TCR beta chain was found in a study of cytomegalovirus exposure and HLA in healthy donors. Study-level information: Among 150 million to 200 million T cells, an earlier analysis found around 100 million unique TCR beta sequences. Of the donors genotyped, several hundred in all, less than 90% fell in the Caucasian-associated ancestry cluster. General study results and limits: In a later analysis, at a false discovery rate of 0.05, 16,951 TCR beta sequences were associated with HLA alleles.

V trimming: 7 bases; J trimming: 3 bases; junction bases outside the gene matches: 7. This CDR3 spans 14 amino acids. Germline V gives CDR1 SQVTM, CDR2 ANQGSEA. It was with 60 Vbeta and 13 Jbeta primers that the PCR ran. Generated by immunoSEQ multiplex PCR, the TCRdb table keeps only in-frame clones and is missing some. The sample lists 100,000 to 150,000 clones, approximately 8.7% seen once, with about 5.5% in the top ten. Points on this clone: Its target is unknown.

Sample: PBMCs. This rearrangement joins TRBV29-1 to TRBJ1-2; the match to TRBD1 covers 11 bases. This clonotype was obtained from a man aged 40-50 years in good health and CMV-seronegative. The CDR3 here is CSARTGGFDYGYTF. The CDR3 DNA follows: TGCAGCGCCCGGACAGGGGGCTTCGACTATGGCTACACCTTC.